This T cell receptor (beta chain) was identified in a study of blood T cell repertoires in COVID-19. Study as a whole: The study drew acute and convalescent COVID-19 samples from the United States, Italy and Spain. PBMCs, B-cell-depleted T cells, or T cells were the source of the cDNA or gDNA that made up the material.

Germline V CDR1 and CDR2: ENHRY, SYGVKD. The junction had 6 bases not matched to a gene; V was cut back by 4 bases and J by 3 bases. This CDR3 has 14 residues. Per the study methods: Cell counts per sample came from amplifying reference gene primers. Libraries were prepared by immunoSEQ multiplex PCR; TCRdb keeps only in-frame clonotypes and omits some of them. The DNA was the basis for D and trimming; V, J and clone size are from that table. The sample includes some 150,000 clones, approximately 86% of them seen just once. The rearrangement joins TRBV10-3 to TRBJ2-7; 7 positions agree with TRBD1. The sequence came from a woman aged 80 or over in a cohort sampled during active or convalescent COVID-19. The sequencing sample was made of peripheral blood. The CDR3 loop is CAISGGTAIYEQYF. The CDR3 DNA reads as TGTGCCATCAGTGGAGGGACAGCGATCTACGAGCAGTACTTC.